A single sample is the source of the 23 T cell receptor beta chains below, sequenced in a study of blood T cell repertoires in COVID-19. Sequenced by immunoSEQ multiplex PCR; TCRdb stores in-frame clones only, minus some. The profile covers around 150,000 clones, with 92% appearing a single time and about 4.8% taken by the ten largest. The sample taken for sequencing was peripheral blood. The receptors shown here come from a man aged 25 to 40 with COVID-19, enrolled during active disease.

The chain carries TRBV28 and TRBJ2-7; D remains ambiguous. V was pared by 1 base and J by 0 bases, with 4 bases between. Germline V gene data show CDR1 as MDHEN and CDR2 as SYDVKM. The CDR3 consists of 13 residues. CDR3 region: CASSLFLSYEQYF. CDR3 DNA sequence: TGTGCCAGCAGTTTATTTCTCTCCTACGAGCAGTACTTC.

This chain links TRBV28 with TRBJ1-4; D ambiguous. The V end lost 4 bases, the J end lost 4 bases, and 16 bases lay between the germline ends. The CDR3 covers 16 residues. Germline values: CDR1 MDHEN, CDR2 SYDVKM. The CDR3 region has the DNA TGTGCCAGCAGTTCCTCCATACACCTGATTAATGAAAAACTGTTTTTT. Translated, it gives CASSSSIHLINEKLFF.

The rearrangement links TRBV7-6 to TRBJ1-3, with 9 positions matching TRBD1. This CDR3 is built from 16 residues. Trimming at V came to 3 bases and at J to 0 bases, leaving 3 bases not matched to a gene. Germline V gene sequence: CDR1 SGHVS, CDR2 FNYEAQ. The CDR3 region is CASSFRDRASGNTIYF. The CDR3, as DNA: TGTGCCAGCAGCTTCCGGGACAGGGCCTCTGGAAACACCATATATTTT.

The rearrangement joins TRBV7-3 to TRBJ2-1; the match to TRBD2 covers 10 bases. Germline V gene sequence: CDR1 SGHTA, CDR2 FQGTGA. The length of the CDR3 is 17 residues. Unmatched junction bases numbered 10, after V lost 3 bases and J lost 5 bases. CDR3 bases: TGTGCCAGCAGCTTCGCGAGTGCTAGCGGGAGAGACAATGAGCAGTTCTTC. This translates into CASSFASASGRDNEQFF.

The chain links TRBV4-3 to TRBJ1-6; D call uncertain. Between the trimmed V and J ends, which lost 4 bases and 0 bases, there was a span of 7 bases. This CDR3 spans 15 amino acids. From germline, CDR1 is LGHNA and CDR2 YSLEER. This CDR3 is CASSRRSSYNSPLHF. As DNA, the CDR3 is TGCGCCAGCAGCCGGAGGAGCTCCTATAATTCACCCCTCCACTTT.

The CDR3 DNA sequence: TGTGCCAGCAGCATTAGGGGGACCGTGGGGGAGCAGTACTTC. This codes for CASSIRGTVGEQYF. The chain has TRBV7-9 and TRBJ2-7, with a possible D match to TRBD1 (6 bases). Germline V gene data show CDR1 as SEHNR and CDR2 as FQNEAQ (reference sequence). There are 14 residues in the CDR3. V dropped 5 bases and J dropped 7 bases, with 18 bases sitting between them.

This clone was seen just once. The DNA of the CDR3 is TGTGCTAGTGGTTTGGTACGAGGAGAGGAGCAGTACTTC. Its protein product is CASGLVRGEEQYF. V gene TRBV12-5 combines with J gene TRBJ2-7, with D hard to call. Germline values: CDR1 LGHNT, CDR2 FRNRAP. V shed 0 bases and J shed 7 bases, with 10 bases lying between them. There are 13 residues in the CDR3.

This CDR3 reads CASSQDRGDMNTEAFF. DNA of the CDR3: TGTGCCAGCAGCCAAGATCGGGGTGATATGAACACTGAAGCTTTCTTT. The V and J genes are TRBV3-1 (or the pseudogene TRBV3-2) and TRBJ1-1; D gene unclear. CDR1 and CDR2 from the germline V gene are LGHDT and YNNKEL (reference sequence). The CDR3 contains 16 residues. V dropped 0 bases and J dropped 0 bases, with 11 bases sitting between them.

The rearrangement uses TRBV13 and TRBJ1-1, with D possibly being TRBD1 (5 bases). The CDR3 runs to 14 residues. Germline-derived CDR1 and CDR2 are PRHDT and FYEKMQ (reference sequence). V was shortened by 4 bases and J by 5 bases, with 14 bases between the two germline ends. CDR3 nucleotide sequence: TGTGCCAGCAGCTCGCCGGGGGAATGGACTGAAGCTTTCTTT. Its protein is CASSSPGEWTEAFF.

V and J are TRBV11-3 and TRBJ1-4, with 9 bases lining up with TRBD1. Germline trimming cut 5 bases from V and 0 bases from J; bases unmatched to any gene: 7. This CDR3 spans 17 amino acids. Germline CDR1 is SGHNT and CDR2 is YENEEA. The CDR3 bases are TGTGCCAGCAGCGTCGGGACAGGGATATCAACTAATGAAAAACTGTTTTTT. It specifies CASSVGTGISTNEKLFF.

CDR3 amino acids: CASSNGQGQYF. CDR3 nucleotides: TGTGCCAGCAGCAATGGACAGGGCCAGTACTTC. V gene TRBV7-9 combines with J gene TRBJ2-4, with TRBD1 identical over 8 bases. Germline assignment: CDR1 SEHNR and CDR2 FQNEAQ (reference sequence). With V trimmed by 5 bases and J by 13 bases, 4 bases remained unmatched. The CDR3 extends over 11 amino acids.

The CDR3: CASSIPPIETQYF. In DNA, the CDR3 is TGTGCCAGTAGTATCCCCCCCATAGAGACCCAGTACTTC. This chain connects TRBV19 to TRBJ2-5; unclear D gene. Germline loops: CDR1 LNHDA, CDR2 SQIVND (reference sequence). The CDR3 has 13 residues. Trimming removed 3 bases from V and 4 bases from J, with 9 bases in between.

The chain has TRBV4-2 and TRBJ2-3, with 14 positions matching TRBD2. After removal of 3 bases from V and 5 bases from J, the junction contained 10 bases not matched to a gene. The germline V gene has CDR1 LGHNA and CDR2 YNFKEQ. CDR3 length: 18 amino acids. The CDR3 bases are TGTGCCAGCAGCCACTCCGGGACTAGCGGGAGTTGGGAAGATACGCAGTATTTT. Protein product: CASSHSGTSGSWEDTQYF.

The sample holds a few counts of this clone. The V and J genes are TRBV7-2 and TRBJ1-6; TRBD1 matches at 7 bases. V gave up 1 base and J gave up 7 bases; unmatched junction bases: 4. This CDR3 comprises 15 residues. CDR1 and CDR2 (germline): SGHTA, FQGNSA. CDR3 nucleotides: TGTGCCAGCAGCTTAGTCGGACAGGTCAATTCACCCCTCCACTTT. This encodes CASSLVGQVNSPLHF.

This chain connects TRBV7-3 to TRBJ2-7, with 8 bases identical to TRBD1. CDR3 size: 15 residues. Looked up from germline, CDR1 is SGHTA and CDR2 is FQGTGA. The ends lost 3 bases at V and 2 bases at J; junction bases unmatched: 6. CDR3 DNA sequence: TGTGCCAGCAGCTTGGGGTCGGGACAGGCCTACGAGCAGTACTTC. It encodes CASSLGSGQAYEQYF. Full variable domain (outside the CDR3, taken from reference TRBV7-3 and TRBJ2-7): GAGVSQTPSNKVTEKGKYVELRCDPISGHTALYWYRQSLGQGPEFLIYFQGTGAADDSGLPNDRFFAVRPEGSVSTLKIQRTERGDSAVYLCASSLGSGQAYEQYFGPGTRLTVT.

V is TRBV19 and J is TRBJ1-6; 10 bases are shared with TRBD1. Germline CDR1 LNHDA, CDR2 SQIVND (reference sequence). CDR3 length equals 20 residues. V dropped 1 base and J dropped 4; count of bases not matched to a gene: 13. The CDR3 loop reads CASSIARGQGTITYNSPLHF. The DNA of the CDR3 is TGTGCCAGTAGTATAGCGAGGGGACAGGGGACAATTACGTATAATTCACCCCTCCACTTT.

This rearrangement joins TRBV4-3 to TRBJ1-1, with 7 nucleotides matching TRBD1. V shed 2 bases, J shed 1 base, and the junction held 4 bases outside the gene matches. Germline V CDR1 and CDR2: LGHNA, YSLEER. The length of the CDR3 is 15 residues. The CDR3 sequence: CASSQLNRGNTEAFF. The CDR3 DNA follows: TGCGCCAGCAGCCAACTTAACAGGGGGAACACTGAAGCTTTCTTT.

The V gene is TRBV7-9, the J gene TRBJ2-7; TRBD1 matches at 10 bases. Germline V gene sequence: CDR1 SEHNR, CDR2 FQNEAQ (reference sequence). This CDR3 spans 14 amino acids. Trimming removed 5 bases from V and 6 bases from J; junction bases left unmatched: 7. The CDR3 DNA sequence: TGTGCCAGCAGCGTCCAGACAGGGGGCGGCGAGCAGTACTTC. It is translated as CASSVQTGGGEQYF.

The V gene is TRBV7-9, the J gene TRBJ2-7, with D possibly being TRBD1 (5 bases). The V gene lost 1 base and the J gene lost 3 bases, with 10 bases spanning the gap. Germline assignment: CDR1 SEHNR and CDR2 FQNEAQ (reference sequence). The CDR3 loop spans 14 amino acids. The CDR3 protein is CASSLGAGNYEQYF. The DNA for the CDR3 is TGTGCCAGCAGCTTAGGGGCAGGGAACTACGAGCAGTACTTC.

J is TRBJ2-1 and V is TRBV7-9, with D hard to call. Germline assignment: CDR1 SEHNR and CDR2 FQNEAQ (reference sequence). The CDR3 is 16 amino acids. The V end was cut by 2 bases, the J end by 0 bases, with 11 bases between. The CDR3 reads CASSLKRSTSYNEQFF. CDR3 in DNA: TGTGCCAGCAGCTTAAAACGGTCCACCTCCTACAATGAGCAGTTCTTC.

This clone has only a few counts. This chain connects TRBV25-1 to TRBJ1-2; D is undetermined. CDR1 and CDR2 from the germline V gene are MGHDK and SYGVNS. This CDR3 is 11 amino acids long. Trimming removed 5 bases at V and 3 bases at J, with 4 bases between. CDR3 protein: CASSRDYGYTF. CDR3 bases: TGTGCCAGCAGTCGGGACTATGGCTACACCTTC.

The CDR3 region is CASSQQQGAQPQHF. The CDR3 bases are TGTGCCAGCAGCCAACAACAGGGGGCCCAGCCCCAGCATTTT. V and J are TRBV7-3 and TRBJ1-5, with TRBD1 matching 9 bases. This CDR3 has 14 residues. CDR1 is SGHTA, CDR2 FQGTGA, per germline. V lost 5 bases and J lost 7; bases outside the gene matches: 6.

The V and J genes are TRBV7-2 and TRBJ1-3, with D possibly TRBD1 on 5 matching bases. Trimming shortened V by 1 base and J by 3 bases, and 10 bases separated the two germline ends. From germline, CDR1 is SGHTA and CDR2 FQGNSA. This CDR3 spans 15 amino acids. CDR3 in DNA: TGTGCCAGCAGCTTAGTCACAGGCGTTGGAAACACCATATATTTT. Translated: CASSLVTGVGNTIYF. Filled out from reference TRBV7-2 and TRBJ1-3, the complete variable domain reads GAGVSQSPSNKVTEKGKDVELRCDPISGHTALYWYRQSLGQGLEFLIYFQGNSAPDKSGLPSDRFSAERTGGSVSTLTIQRTQQEDSAVYLCASSLVTGVGNTIYFGEGSWLTVV.